One and the same sample provided the 29 T cell receptor beta chains below, sequenced in a study of response to subunit inactivated influenza vaccine. TCRdb redid the calling of the RT-PCR reads with MiXCR, one entry per CDR3 protein. The sample holds some 500,000 distinct CDR3 sequences, over 10% seen once. The input for sequencing was PBMCs from blood, taken 45 days after vaccination. These receptors were obtained from a man between 45 and 60 years old who received an inactivated influenza vaccine.

This clonotype was recorded many times. The chain links TRBV5-1 to TRBJ2-3; D remains ambiguous. Germline loops: CDR1 SGHRS, CDR2 YFSETQ. The CDR3 totals 13 residues. V was trimmed by 4 bases and J by 4 bases, leaving 10 bases between them. CDR3 residues: CASSAGSADTQYF. CDR3 sequence (DNA): TGCGCCAGCAGCGCAGGATCGGCAGATACGCAGTATTTT.

This clonotype showed up just a few times. The chain couples TRBV7-8 to TRBJ2-1, with TRBD1 matching 7 bases. The CDR3 runs 16 residues. V shed 5 bases and J 3 bases; nucleotides not matched to a gene: 10. Germline lookup yields CDR1 SGHVS and CDR2 FQNEAQ. The CDR3 DNA is TGTGCCAGCAGCAAAAACAGGGGCGAGGGCTACAATGAGCAGTTCTTC. Its translation: CASSKNRGEGYNEQFF.

This clonotype appeared a single time. The J gene is TRBJ2-1, the V gene TRBV24-1; TRBD1 matches 7 bases. In germline, CDR1 is KGHDR, CDR2 SFDVKD. There are 14 residues in the CDR3. Losses at the gene ends were 9 bases for V and 10 bases for J; bases not matched to a gene: 14. The CDR3 sequence is CATWDQGQCKEQFF. DNA of the CDR3: TGTGCCACCTGGGACCAGGGACAGTGTAAAGAGCAGTTCTTC.

In its sample, this clonotype was seen a few times. The chain combines TRBV24-1 with TRBJ2-1, with 10 bases that match TRBD2. Germline V gene sequence: CDR1 KGHDR, CDR2 SFDVKD. V shed 5 bases, J shed 5 bases, and the junction held 8 bases outside the gene matches. The CDR3 loop spans 16 amino acids. CDR3: CATSGSGRANDNEQFF. The DNA of the CDR3 is TGTGCCACCAGTGGAAGCGGGAGGGCCAACGACAATGAGCAGTTCTTC.

The table lists this clonotype with many counts. CDR3 amino acids: CSAGVPGELFF. For the CDR3, the DNA is TGCAGTGCTGGCGTACCCGGGGAGCTGTTTTTT. The chain employs TRBV20-1 and TRBJ2-2; D unresolved. V was clipped by 5 bases and J by 6 bases, with 7 bases between them. Per the germline V gene, CDR1 is DFQATT and CDR2 is SNEGSKA (reference sequence). The CDR3 consists of 11 residues.

This clonotype occurred a few times. The rearrangement joins TRBV11-2 to TRBJ2-2, with D uncertain. Germline values: CDR1 SGHAT, CDR2 FQNNGV. The V and J ends lost 2 bases and 1 base respectively, with 17 bases between them. The CDR3 contains 18 residues. The CDR3 spells CASSLQFRTTRNTGELFF. The CDR3 DNA follows: TGTGCCAGCAGCTTACAGTTCCGTACTACTCGGAACACCGGGGAGCTGTTTTTT.

Ten or more counts support this clonotype. The chain combines TRBV12-3 or TRBV12-4 with TRBJ2-1; no definite D call. V shed 1 base and J shed 7 bases, with 8 bases lying between them. The CDR3 contains 13 residues. For the CDR3, the DNA is TGTGCCAGCAGTTTAGGGCCTACGAATGAGCAGTTCTTC. Translated, it gives CASSLGPTNEQFF.

This clonotype was seen repeatedly, ten times or more. V and J are TRBV5-1 and TRBJ1-4, with D possibly TRBD1 on 5 matching bases. Germline CDR1 and CDR2: SGHRS and YFSETQ. The ends were cut back, 0 bases at V and 3 bases at J, with 6 bases in the middle. This CDR3 is built from 14 residues. CDR3: CASSLGQPNEKLFF. The CDR3 DNA follows: TGCGCCAGCAGCTTGGGACAGCCTAATGAAAAACTGTTTTTT. Using reference TRBV5-1 and TRBJ1-4 for the parts outside the CDR3, the full variable domain is KAGVTQTPRYLIKTRGQQVTLSCSPISGHRSVSWYQQTPGQGLQFLFEYFSETQRNKGNFPGRFSGRQFSNSRSEMNVSTLELGDSALYLCASSLGQPNEKLFFGSGTQLSVL.

The gene calls are TRBV7-6 and TRBJ2-5; 9 positions agree with TRBD1. The CDR3 contains 16 residues. With 4 bases clipped from V and 0 bases from J, the junction kept 6 bases outside the gene matches. CDR1 SGHVS and CDR2 FNYEAQ come from the germline V gene. CDR3 DNA sequence: TGTGCCAGCAGCTCTACAGGGGGCCCCTACCAAGAGACCCAGTACTTC. This translates into CASSSTGGPYQETQYF.

This chain joins TRBV27 and TRBJ2-7; TRBD2 matches at 9 bases. With 4 bases clipped from V and 4 bases from J, the junction kept 8 bases outside the gene matches. The germline V gene has CDR1 MNHEY and CDR2 SMNVEV (reference sequence). There are 15 residues in the CDR3. CDR3 DNA sequence: TGTGCCAGCAGTTCACTAGCGGGTGGGTTTTACGAGCAGTACTTC. It specifies CASSSLAGGFYEQYF.

The gene calls are TRBV6-2 or TRBV6-3 and TRBJ2-1; TRBD2 matches 7 bases. The CDR3 totals 15 residues. Germline assignment: CDR1 MNHEY and CDR2 SVGEGT. The trim removed 6 bases at V and 6 bases at J, leaving 11 bases unmatched. In nucleotides, the CDR3 is TGTGCCAGCAGAGCCAGCGGGAATAGGGGCAATGAGCAGTTCTTC. Its protein is CASRASGNRGNEQFF.

This clonotype was seen repeatedly, ten times or more. The genes are TRBV10-3 and TRBJ2-1, with D possibly TRBD2 on 6 matching bases. The V and J ends lost 5 bases and 6 bases respectively, with 11 bases between them. The CDR3 consists of 13 residues. Germline V gives CDR1 ENHRY, CDR2 SYGVKD. CDR3 nucleotides: TGTGCCATCAGTCCGGGAGAGGGCAATGAGCAGTTCTTC. Its translation is CAISPGEGNEQFF.

This clonotype was counted between two and nine times. V gene TRBV15 combines with J gene TRBJ2-3; D is unclear. Germline V CDR1 and CDR2: LNHNV, YYDKDF (reference sequence). The CDR3 has 17 residues. The V gene lost 0 bases and the J gene lost 7 bases, with 20 bases spanning the gap. CDR3 protein: CATSRDEAQPIRYTQYF. In nucleotides, the CDR3 is TGTGCCACCAGCAGAGATGAGGCACAGCCCATTCGGTATACGCAGTATTTT.

V and J are TRBV2 and TRBJ1-1; no clear D gene. V shed 4 bases and J shed 3 bases, with 6 bases lying between them. The CDR3 contains 12 residues. Per germline, CDR1 SNHLY and CDR2 FYNNEI. The DNA for the CDR3 is TGTGCCAGCAGTGCGCAGTACACTGAAGCTTTCTTT. Translating gives CASSAQYTEAFF. Full variable domain (rest looked up from reference TRBV2 and TRBJ1-1): EPEVTQTPSHQVTQMGQEVILRCVPISNHLYFYWYRQILGQKVEFLVSFYNNEISEKSEIFDDQFSVERPDGSNFTLKIRSTKLEDSAMYFCASSAQYTEAFFGQGTRLTVV.

This clonotype was recorded a few times. The gene calls are TRBV29-1 and TRBJ2-1; D gene ambiguous. The V end lost 4 bases, the J end lost 7 bases, and 11 bases lay between the germline ends. CDR1 is SQVTM and CDR2 is ANQGSEA in the germline V gene. This CDR3 has 12 amino acids. DNA of the CDR3: TGCAGCGTTGTATGGCAGAAGAATGAGCAGTTCTTC. Its protein is CSVVWQKNEQFF.

This clonotype was detected a few times. The rearrangement joins TRBV7-8 to TRBJ2-7; a weak D match, TRBD2 (6 bases). Trimming took 2 bases from V and 3 from J, leaving 11 bases between them. CDR1 and CDR2 (germline): SGHVS, FQNEAQ. The CDR3 contains 14 residues. The CDR3 spells CASSLRRGNYEQYF. The CDR3 nucleotides are TGTGCCAGCAGCTTAAGGAGGGGAAACTACGAGCAGTACTTC.

This clonotype showed up many times. The chain has TRBV7-9 and TRBJ2-3; weak D call: TRBD2 (5 bases). The V gene's germline CDR1 is SEHNR and CDR2 FQNEAQ (reference sequence). Trimming pared 4 bases from V and 4 bases from J, leaving 18 bases between. CDR3 length: 16 residues. The CDR3: CASSSPGLGMADTQYF. The DNA for the CDR3 is TGTGCCAGCAGCTCACCGGGCCTCGGGATGGCAGATACGCAGTATTTT.

There are many counts of this clonotype. The V gene is TRBV12-3 or TRBV12-4, the J gene TRBJ2-3, with D hard to call. The CDR3 is 15 residues long. V dropped 1 base and J dropped 2 bases, with 10 bases sitting between them. CDR3 residues: CASSLDSRHTDTQYF. The CDR3 DNA reads TGTGCCAGCAGTTTAGACTCGCGGCACACAGATACGCAGTATTTT.

This clonotype was counted at least ten times. The J gene is TRBJ1-4, the V gene TRBV5-1; TRBD1 is a possible D gene (5 bases). This CDR3 comprises 15 residues. Per germline, CDR1 SGHRS and CDR2 YFSETQ. The germline V and J ends were trimmed by 1 base and 8 bases, with 15 bases remaining between them. The CDR3 sequence is CASSLFTVGDEKLFF. The CDR3 DNA is TGCGCCAGCAGCTTGTTTACGGTGGGGGACGAAAAACTGTTTTTT.

CDR3 residues: CASSKTGDSTDTQYF. The DNA for the CDR3 is TGCGCCAGCAGCAAGACAGGGGACAGCACAGATACGCAGTATTTT. The chain joins TRBV5-1 to TRBJ2-3; 8 positions agree with TRBD1. V lost 4 bases and J lost 0; bases outside the gene matches: 4. CDR3 length equals 15 residues. From germline, CDR1 is SGHRS and CDR2 YFSETQ.

This clonotype occurred many times. The chain combines TRBV5-1 with TRBJ1-2, with a possible D match to TRBD1 (6 bases). Per the germline V gene, CDR1 is SGHRS and CDR2 is YFSETQ. This CDR3 region has 15 residues. V dropped 4 bases and J dropped 1 base, with 14 bases sitting between them. DNA for the CDR3: TGCGCCAGCAGCCCACAGACAGGAATTAACTATGGCTACACCTTC. The encoded protein is CASSPQTGINYGYTF.

The V call is TRBV6-2 or TRBV6-3, the J call TRBJ2-5, with D perhaps TRBD1 (6 bases). Germline-derived CDR1 and CDR2 are MNHEY and SVGEGT. This CDR3 spans 13 amino acids. Trimming cost V 6 bases and J 5 bases, with 13 bases left between them. CDR3 nucleotide sequence: TGTGCCAGCAGCCACGGACAGAGGGAGACCCAGTACTTC. Protein: CASSHGQRETQYF.

The sample holds a few counts of this clonotype. V gene TRBV10-3 combines with J gene TRBJ2-7; the D gene is possibly TRBD2 (5 bases). Trimming took 4 bases from V and 7 from J, leaving 20 bases between them. The CDR3 consists of 15 residues. Germline assignment: CDR1 ENHRY and CDR2 SYGVKD. The CDR3 DNA is TGTGCCATCAGTGGTTCAGGAGGTGGCGGCTTGGAGCAGTACTTC. This sequence encodes CAISGSGGGGLEQYF.

This clonotype occurred a few times. The chain is built from TRBV28 and TRBJ2-3, with TRBD2 identical over 7 bases. The CDR3 contains 16 residues. V gave up 5 bases and J gave up 4 bases; unmatched junction bases: 12. Germline values: CDR1 MDHEN, CDR2 SYDVKM. Written as DNA, the CDR3 is TGTGCCAGCAGTCCCTGGGGGGAGGGAAACGCAGATACGCAGTATTTT. This gives the protein CASSPWGEGNADTQYF.

This clonotype showed up just once. V usage is TRBV11-3 and J usage is TRBJ1-1; unclear D gene. V gave up 5 bases and J gave up 0 bases, with 16 bases separating them. The CDR3 extends over 16 amino acids. Germline assignment: CDR1 SGHNT and CDR2 YENEEA. In DNA, the CDR3 is TGTGCCAGCAGCCCATCCCGAAACCTTATGAACACTGAAGCTTTCTTT. Protein product: CASSPSRNLMNTEAFF. The variable domain in full, completed from reference TRBV11-3 and TRBJ1-1, reads EAGVVQSPRYKIIEKKQPVAFWCNPISGHNTLYWYLQNLGQGPELLIRYENEEAVDDSQLPKDRFSAERLKGVDSTLKIQPAELGDSAVYLCASSPSRNLMNTEAFFGQGTRLTVV.

At least ten counts were recorded for this clonotype. The chain is built from TRBV7-9 and TRBJ2-1; weak D call: TRBD1 (5 bases). This CDR3 spans 12 amino acids. The germline gives CDR1 SEHNR, CDR2 FQNEAQ (reference sequence). Between the trimmed V and J ends, which lost 8 bases and 5 bases, there was a span of 10 bases. CDR3 DNA: TGTGCCAGCTCGTCAGGGCACAATGAGCAGTTCTTC. This encodes CASSSGHNEQFF.

This clonotype was seen only a few times. CDR3 protein: CASSLGTSEGTGELFF. In DNA form, the CDR3 reads TGCGCCAGCAGCCTGGGGACTAGCGAGGGCACCGGGGAGCTGTTTTTT. J is TRBJ2-2 and V is TRBV5-1; 10 positions match TRBD2. Germline trimming cut 4 bases from V and 4 bases from J; bases unmatched to any gene: 7. The V gene's germline CDR1 is SGHRS and CDR2 YFSETQ. The CDR3 sequence is 16 residues long.

The sample holds a few counts of this clonotype. The chain couples TRBV20-1 to TRBJ1-2, with TRBD1 matching over 8 bases. The CDR3 contains 15 residues. Germline CDR1 is DFQATT and CDR2 is SNEGSKA (reference sequence). V was pared by 0 bases and J by 6 bases, with 9 bases of the junction left unmatched. Here the CDR3 DNA reads TGCAGTGCTAGAGATCAGACAGGGGCTCTTCATGGCTACACCTTC. This gives the protein CSARDQTGALHGYTF.

In its sample, this clonotype was seen many times. This chain joins TRBV20-1 and TRBJ2-2; D is unclear. Germline V lookup: CDR1 DFQATT, CDR2 SNEGSKA (reference sequence). This CDR3 region has 12 residues. Trimming removed 2 bases at V and 8 bases at J, with 9 bases between. Here the CDR3 DNA reads TGCAGTGCTAGAAGGAGTAGAGGGGAGCTGTTTTTT. Translated, it gives CSARRSRGELFF.